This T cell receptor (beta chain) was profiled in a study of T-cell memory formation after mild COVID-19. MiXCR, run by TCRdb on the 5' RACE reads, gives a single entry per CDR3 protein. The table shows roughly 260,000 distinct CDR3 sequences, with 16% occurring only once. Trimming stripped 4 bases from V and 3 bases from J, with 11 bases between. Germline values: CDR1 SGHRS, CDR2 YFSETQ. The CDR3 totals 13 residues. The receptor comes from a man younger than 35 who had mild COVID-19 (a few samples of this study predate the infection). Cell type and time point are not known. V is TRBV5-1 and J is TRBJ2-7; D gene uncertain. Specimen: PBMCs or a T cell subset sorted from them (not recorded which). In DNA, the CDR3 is TGCGCCAGCAGCCCGGACGGAGACTACGAGCAGTACTTC. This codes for CASSPDGDYEQYF.